The present entry profiles one TCR beta chain with its context. The data were taken from a study of OX40 agonist ivuxolimab in advanced cancers. Turning to the study itself: Averaging roughly 60 years in age, with a range of roughly 20 to 90, the cohort was 80% to 90% male.

Data came from immunoSEQ multiplex PCR; TCRdb stores just in-frame clones and leaves some out. This sample has more than 35,000 clones, with 85% to 90% found just once. The starting material was CD4+ or CD8+ T cells sorted from blood, obtained in a trial of the OX40 agonist ivuxolimab. This sequence was found in an adult with an advanced solid tumor such as melanoma, head and neck, liver or kidney cancer.

CDR3 nucleotide sequence: TGTGCCAGCAGCAAGCGACAGGGGACCAATCAGCCCCAGCATTTT. Protein: CASSKRQGTNQPQHF. The rearrangement links TRBV7-3 to TRBJ1-5, with 8 nucleotides matching TRBD1. The CDR3 is made up of 15 amino acids. Germline CDR1 reads SGHTA; CDR2 reads FQGTGA. J lost 3 bases, V lost 5 bases, and 6 bases had no gene match.